The rows below give T cell receptor beta chains drawn from one sample of a study. TCRdb itself ran the 5' RACE reads through MiXCR, one entry per CDR3 protein. The sample yields 34,000 or so distinct CDR3 sequences, 25% to 30% seen once. The sample comprised tumor-infiltrating Tregs sorted from the breast tumor. These receptors were obtained from a female donor with breast cancer. Both conserved end residues are part of each CDR3. A D gene is named only where the DNA matches it firmly. Clone size is stated in some rows and not others, as once, few, many or a class when expanded.

CDR3 length	clone size	V gene	D gene	J gene	CDR3 DNA	CDR3 protein
17	few	TRBV24-1	NA	TRBJ2-3	TGTGCCACCAGTGATCCAGGGGCCGCCGCTAGCACAGATACGCAGTATTTT	CATSDPGAAASTDTQYF
18	few	TRBV4-2	NA	TRBJ1-1	TGTGCCAGCAGCCCCCAGTTCGGAGGTCTAGACTCCTACAATGAAGCTTTCTTT	CASSPQFGGLDSYNEAFF
12	few	TRBV7-2	NA	TRBJ2-3	TGTGCCAGCAGCTTAGTGTCGGGGGCCGTGTATTTT	CASSLVSGAVYF
13	many	TRBV20-1	NA	TRBJ2-1	TGCAGTGCTAGAGATCATCTAAGGAATGAGCAGTTCTTC	CSARDHLRNEQFF
11	NA	TRBV19	NA	TRBJ2-1	TGTGCCAGTAGTACGGACAGAGAGCAGTTCTTC	CASSTDREQFF
15	many	TRBV7-8	NA	TRBJ2-7	TGTGCCAGCAGCTTGGCGGGGCGGCGGCCCTACGAGCAGTACTTC	CASSLAGRRPYEQYF
13	NA	TRBV6-5	NA	TRBJ2-7	TGTGCCAGCAGTCGAAGTGGAGCCTACGAGCAGTACTTC	CASSRSGAYEQYF
14	many	TRBV7-9	NA	TRBJ2-3	TGTGCCAGCAGCGCCACCTCGAGCACAGATACGCAGTATTTT	CASSATSSTDTQYF
16	few	TRBV7-3	NA	TRBJ2-1	TGTGCCAGCAGCCCTAGGGGGCGGGGCTCCTACAATGAGCAGTTCTTC	CASSPRGRGSYNEQFF
13	few	TRBV19	NA	TRBJ1-2	TGTGCCATCCGGGACCCAGGACACTATGGCTACACCTTC	CAIRDPGHYGYTF
14	many	TRBV6-6	NA	TRBJ1-5	TGTGCCAGCAGCAAACAGGCGGGCAATCAGCCCCAGCATTTT	CASSKQAGNQPQHF
16	NA	TRBV20-1	NA	TRBJ2-7	TGCAGTGCTAGAGTGCTGTCGGTAGCGAGAGTGGATGAGCAGTACTTC	CSARVLSVARVDEQYF
16	NA	TRBV5-1	TRBD2	TRBJ2-2	TGCGCCAGCAGCCCGACTAGTGGGAGGGCCACCGGGGAGCTGTTTTTT	CASSPTSGRATGELFF
13	NA	TRBV6-5	NA	TRBJ1-4	TGTGCCAGCAGTTATCTCTCAGGGGAAGAACTGCTTTTT	CASSYLSGEELLF
17	NA	TRBV25-1	NA	TRBJ1-2	TGTGCCAGCAGCGACCCCCCCGGGACACCTCCCAACTATGGCTACACCTTC	CASSDPPGTPPNYGYTF
18	many	TRBV5-1	NA	TRBJ2-1	TGCGCCAGCAGCTTGGCTTATTCTTCAGTGAGCTCCTACAATGAGCAGTTCTTC	CASSLAYSSVSSYNEQFF
17	many	TRBV15	TRBD2	TRBJ2-1	TGTGCCACCAGCAGAGAGTCTAGCGGGAGGGGGTACAATGAGCAGTTCTTC	CATSRESSGRGYNEQFF
11	NA	TRBV6-5	NA	TRBJ2-7	TGTGCCAGCATGGACAGCTACGAGCAGTACTTC	CASMDSYEQYF
14	NA	TRBV19	TRBD1	TRBJ2-7	TGTGCCAGTGGACGGACAGGGAGCTCCTACGAGCAGTACTTC	CASGRTGSSYEQYF
17	NA	TRBV6-1	TRBD2	TRBJ2-3	TGTGCCAGCAGTGACCCCGGACTAGCGGGATGGGCAGATACGCAGTATTTT	CASSDPGLAGWADTQYF
17	many	TRBV6-5	TRBD1	TRBJ1-6	TGTGCCAGCAGTTCCCGGACAGGCAGCTCCTATAATTCACCCCTCCACTTT	CASSSRTGSSYNSPLHF
14	NA	TRBV20-1	TRBD1	TRBJ1-2	TGCAGTGCTGGGGGGGGACAGGGAGCGAACGGCTACACCTTC	CSAGGGQGANGYTF
14	many	TRBV10-2	NA	TRBJ1-5	TGCGCCAGCAGTGAGTTAGGGGTGAATCAGCCCCAGCATTTT	CASSELGVNQPQHF
13	NA	TRBV7-3	NA	TRBJ1-2	TGTGCCAGCAGCTTGTACAGGGATGATGGCTACACCTTC	CASSLYRDDGYTF
14	NA	TRBV12-3/TRBV12-4	NA	TRBJ1-5	TGTGCCAGCAGTGTGGGGGTTAGCAATCAGCCCCAGCATTTT	CASSVGVSNQPQHF
14	many	TRBV3-1	TRBD1	TRBJ1-6	TGTGCCAGCAGCCGGGACAGAAGGAATTCACCCCTCCACTTT	CASSRDRRNSPLHF
16	many	TRBV28	TRBD1	TRBJ2-3	TGTGCCAGCAGTACCCCCGGACAGGGGGCAAAAGATACGCAGTATTTT	CASSTPGQGAKDTQYF
14	many	TRBV6-1	NA	TRBJ2-7	TGTGCCAGCAGTGATGGCGGGATGTCCTACGAGCAGTACTTC	CASSDGGMSYEQYF
16	NA	TRBV7-6	TRBD2	TRBJ2-3	TGTGCCAGCAGCCCCAGAGGGACTAGCGGGAGCTATACGCAGTATTTT	CASSPRGTSGSYTQYF
16	many	TRBV5-1	TRBD2	TRBJ2-1	TGCGCCAGCAGCCTTTCCCCGGGGCGGGAGGCCTGGGAGCAGTTCTTC	CASSLSPGREAWEQFF
15	NA	TRBV15	NA	TRBJ1-4	TGTGCCACCAGCAGAGGACGGGTCCAGAGTGAAAAACTGTTTTTT	CATSRGRVQSEKLFF
13	few	TRBV6-5	NA	TRBJ1-1	TGTGCCAGCAGTTATCAGGGTCGGACTGAAGCTTTCTTT	CASSYQGRTEAFF
19	NA	TRBV6-5	NA	TRBJ1-2	TGTGCCAGCAGTTACTCGCGGGCCCCCGGGCAGGGCCGGACCTATGGCTACACCTTC	CASSYSRAPGQGRTYGYTF
13	many	TRBV20-1	NA	TRBJ2-1	TGCAGTGCTAGTAGACAGGTAGACAATGAGCAGTTCTTC	CSASRQVDNEQFF
17	many	TRBV12-3/TRBV12-4	TRBD1	TRBJ2-1	TGTGCCAGCAGTTTAAGGACAGGGGGCCAGGAGTACAATGAGCAGTTCTTC	CASSLRTGGQEYNEQFF
15	NA	TRBV6-6	NA	TRBJ2-7	TGTGCCAGCAGTTACGGCCCGGACAGCTCCTACGAGCAGTACTTC	CASSYGPDSSYEQYF
15	once	TRBV2	TRBD1	TRBJ1-5	TGTGCCAGCAGTGGTGTAGGGGGCTCCAAACAGCCCCAGCATTTT	CASSGVGGSKQPQHF
13	many	TRBV30	NA	TRBJ1-1	TGTGCCTGGAGTGGGAACTTGAACACTGAAGCTTTCTTT	CAWSGNLNTEAFF
16	many	TRBV6-6	NA	TRBJ1-4	TGTGCCAGCAGTCCTGACATGGGGGGAACTAATGAAAAACTGTTTTTT	CASSPDMGGTNEKLFF
13	NA	TRBV14	NA	TRBJ1-1	TGTGCCAGCAACCAAGGGTTGAACACTGAAGCTTTCTTT	CASNQGLNTEAFF
16	NA	TRBV20-1	NA	TRBJ2-7	TGCAGTGCTAGAGGAGCGGATGCAGGGGCGGTGTACGAGCAGTACTTC	CSARGADAGAVYEQYF
15	NA	TRBV5-1	NA	TRBJ2-7	TGCGCCAGCAGCTTGGACGGATCCAAGGCCTACGAGCAGTACTTC	CASSLDGSKAYEQYF
16	many	TRBV11-2	NA	TRBJ2-1	TGTGCCAGCAGCTTAGCGCCAAGCGGGTCCTACAATGAGCAGTTCTTC	CASSLAPSGSYNEQFF
12	NA	TRBV7-9	NA	TRBJ2-3	TGTGTCAGCAGCTTATTCACAGATACGCAGTATTTT	CVSSLFTDTQYF
12	many	TRBV29-1	NA	TRBJ1-1	TGCAGCGTTAAAACGGGAATGAGGGTGGCTTTCTTT	CSVKTGMRVAFF
11	few	TRBV4-2	NA	TRBJ1-1	TGTGCCAGCAGCCAAGATGGTCTGGCTTTCTTT	CASSQDGLAFF
14	medium-sized	TRBV7-2	TRBD2	TRBJ2-7	TGTGCCAGCAGCTTTGGCGGGAGCTCCTACGAGCAGTACTTC	CASSFGGSSYEQYF
13	few	TRBV24-1	NA	TRBJ2-1	TGTGCCACCAGTGACCATCCGGGAATTGAGCAGTTCTTC	CATSDHPGIEQFF
15	NA	TRBV11-2	TRBD1	TRBJ2-1	TGTGCCAGCAGCCGTCCCGGGACAGGGAACGATGAGCAGTTCTTC	CASSRPGTGNDEQFF
15	many	TRBV20-1	NA	TRBJ1-5	TGCAGTGCTAGTGGTGCCGGGATTGATAATCAGCCCCAGCATTTT	CSASGAGIDNQPQHF
15	many	TRBV7-8	NA	TRBJ2-7	TGTGCCAGCAGCTTAGTGTGGGACAACTCCTACGAGCAGTACTTC	CASSLVWDNSYEQYF
15	NA	TRBV7-3	TRBD2	TRBJ2-3	TGTGCCAGCAGCTTAGCGGGAGTGGGCACAGATACGCAGTATTTT	CASSLAGVGTDTQYF
12	many	TRBV2	NA	TRBJ2-7	TGTGCCAGCAAGGGGAGCTCCTACGAGCAGTACTTC	CASKGSSYEQYF
15	medium-sized	TRBV4-1	NA	TRBJ1-5	TGCGCCAGCAGCCAAGGACGGGCAGGGGATCAGCCCCAGCATTTT	CASSQGRAGDQPQHF
15	NA	TRBV9	NA	TRBJ2-1	TGTGCCAGCAGCGTAGAAGGGGTGGGTTACAATGAGCAGTTCTTC	CASSVEGVGYNEQFF
12	once	TRBV30	NA	TRBJ1-1	TGTGCCTGGAGCAGCGGGGTGTTTGAAGCTTTCTTT	CAWSSGVFEAFF
13	many	TRBV6-1	NA	TRBJ2-3	TGTGCCAGCAGTGAAGAGCAGGGAGATACGCAGTATTTT	CASSEEQGDTQYF